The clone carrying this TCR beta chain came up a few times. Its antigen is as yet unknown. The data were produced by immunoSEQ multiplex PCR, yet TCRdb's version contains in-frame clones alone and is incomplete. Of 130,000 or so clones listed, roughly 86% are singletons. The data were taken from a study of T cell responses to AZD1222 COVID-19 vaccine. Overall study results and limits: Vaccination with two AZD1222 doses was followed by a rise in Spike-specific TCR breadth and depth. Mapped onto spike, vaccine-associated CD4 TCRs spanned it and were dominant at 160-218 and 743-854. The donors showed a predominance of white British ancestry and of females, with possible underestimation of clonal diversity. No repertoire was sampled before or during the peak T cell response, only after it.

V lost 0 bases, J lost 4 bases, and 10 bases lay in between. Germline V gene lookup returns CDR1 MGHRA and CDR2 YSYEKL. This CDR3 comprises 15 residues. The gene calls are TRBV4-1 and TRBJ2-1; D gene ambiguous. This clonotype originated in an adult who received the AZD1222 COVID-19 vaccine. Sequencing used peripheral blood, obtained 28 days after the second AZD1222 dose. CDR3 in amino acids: CASSQDSGAYNEQFF. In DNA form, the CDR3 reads TGCGCCAGCAGCCAAGACTCAGGTGCATACAATGAGCAGTTCTTC.